Listed here are 31 T cell receptor beta chains from one sample, sequenced in a study of beta chain features in type 1 diabetes (dated by TCRdb to the late 2010s). Receptor amplification or capture employed the immunoSEQ multiplex PCR assay. The entire isolated RNA was reverse transcribed using the High Capacity cDNA Reverse Transcription Kit, and thus expressed TCRB transcripts were sequenced. TCRdb carries this immuneACCESS record with in-frame sequences only. Its versions omit some clonotypes, under half of them owing to an unresolved V gene in the studies checked, with the rest unexplained. The sample records 200,000 to 300,000 clones, 9.5% to 13% of which are singletons. Around 0.017% of the sample belongs to the ten largest clones. What the work shows at the level of the full study, not this receptor alone: A moderate but significant shortening of TCRB CDR3 length was observed in type 1 diabetes patients in all four CD4+ subsets.

These receptors have no known antigen. The sequenced sample was naive CD4+ T cells from blood. The sample's cell subset or site, from its label and the paper: true naive CD4+ T cells. All receptors derive from a man aged 25 to 45 with type 1 diabetes.

The chain carries TRBV14 and TRBJ1-6, with D unclear. CDR1 is SGHDN, CDR2 FVKESK, per germline. This CDR3 is 13 amino acids long. V was shortened by 4 bases and J by 8 bases, with 9 bases between the two germline ends. CDR3 residues: CASSPRLDSPLHF. The CDR3 nucleotides read TGTGCCAGCAGCCCCCGACTGGATTCACCCCTCCACTTT.

In its sample, this clone was seen a few times. The chain uses TRBV28 and TRBJ2-7, with D possibly matching TRBD2 (5 bases). The V gene lost 8 bases and the J gene lost 6 bases, with 11 bases spanning the gap. The CDR3 contains 11 residues. Germline V lookup: CDR1 MDHEN, CDR2 SYDVKM. In nucleotides, the CDR3 is TGTGCCAGCGGGGTTGAGGGCGAGCAGTACTTC. Its translation is CASGVEGEQYF.

The rearrangement uses TRBV4-2 and TRBJ2-3, with a weak D call TRBD1 (5 bases). Trimming stripped 3 bases from V and 7 bases from J, with 23 bases between. The CDR3 sequence is 17 residues long. Per the germline V gene, CDR1 is LGHNA and CDR2 is YNFKEQ. CDR3 loop: CASSHLSMGLQDHTQYF. CDR3 in DNA: TGTGCCAGCAGCCACCTATCGATGGGGCTCCAAGATCATACGCAGTATTTT.

The V gene is TRBV28, the J gene TRBJ1-5, with 10 nucleotides matching TRBD1. CDR3 length equals 14 residues. Trimming took 7 bases from V and 7 from J; bases not matched to a gene: 7. Germline values: CDR1 MDHEN, CDR2 SYDVKM. CDR3 coding DNA: TGTGCCAGCAAAGGACAGGGGGTTTTCCAGCCCCAGCATTTT. This encodes CASKGQGVFQPQHF.

This clone turned up a few times. V is TRBV6-1 and J is TRBJ2-7, with a tentative D call TRBD2 (6 bases). The CDR3 spans 14 residues. Trimming pared 6 bases from V and 2 bases from J, leaving 14 bases between. Germline values: CDR1 MNHNS, CDR2 SASEGT. For the CDR3, the DNA is TGTGCCAGCAGGATGGGGACTGATACCTACGAGCAGTACTTC. It codes for CASRMGTDTYEQYF.

The gene calls are TRBV2 and TRBJ2-7; 8 nucleotides agree with TRBD1. V shed 6 bases and J 0 bases; nucleotides not matched to a gene: 4. CDR1 SNHLY and CDR2 FYNNEI come from the germline V gene. The CDR3 is 14 residues long. The CDR3 loop reads CASRKGQDSYEQYF. The CDR3 DNA reads as TGTGCCAGCAGGAAGGGACAGGACTCCTACGAGCAGTACTTC.

The CDR3 DNA is TGTGCCAGCAGGGGGGGAACAGATACGCAGTATTTT. Encoded protein: CASRGGTDTQYF. The chain joins TRBV6-1 to TRBJ2-3, with TRBD2 as a possible D gene (6 bases). V dropped 6 bases and J dropped 3 bases, with 7 bases sitting between them. The CDR3 consists of 12 residues. Germline V lookup: CDR1 MNHNS, CDR2 SASEGT.

This clone occurred a few times. The chain carries TRBV11-2 and TRBJ2-7, with 10 positions matching TRBD2. The V segment lost 5 bases and the J segment 1 base; nucleotides outside the gene matches: 17. Germline CDR1 SGHAT, CDR2 FQNNGV. The CDR3 contains 19 residues. The CDR3 is CASSKAGGPPVLLSYEQYF. CDR3 in DNA: TGTGCCAGCAGCAAAGCGGGGGGGCCCCCCGTCCTCCTTTCCTACGAGCAGTACTTC.

The chain recombines TRBV4-1 with TRBJ2-1; D unresolved. This CDR3 contains 15 residues. V lost 4 bases and J lost 0, with 10 bases in between. The germline gives CDR1 MGHRA, CDR2 YSYEKL. The CDR3 reads CASSPSGSSYNEQFF. For the CDR3, the DNA is TGCGCCAGCAGCCCCTCGGGTAGCTCCTACAATGAGCAGTTCTTC.

The chain has TRBV6-6 and TRBJ1-2, with 9 nucleotides matching TRBD1. Germline trimming cut 6 bases from V and 8 bases from J; bases unmatched to any gene: 7. This CDR3 has 13 residues. Germline V CDR1 and CDR2: MNHNY, SVGAGI (reference sequence). The CDR3 bases are TGTGCCAGCAGCAAGGGACAGGGAGACGGCTACACCTTC. It is translated as CASSKGQGDGYTF.

Concerning this clone: In the same sample, other DNA sequences code for this CDR3. The chain is built from TRBV29-1 and TRBJ2-1, with 9 bases aligning to TRBD1. CDR1 and CDR2 (germline): SQVTM, ANQGSEA. This CDR3 has 14 amino acids. With 7 bases clipped from V and 6 bases from J, the junction kept 10 bases outside the gene matches. The CDR3 is CSAGQGNLSNEQFF. Written as DNA, the CDR3 is TGCAGCGCCGGACAGGGGAATTTATCCAATGAGCAGTTCTTC.

The rearrangement joins TRBV5-4 to TRBJ1-4, with D unresolved. CDR3 length equals 14 residues. Germline-derived CDR1 and CDR2 are SGHNT and YYREEE (reference sequence). With 0 bases removed from V and 7 bases from J, the gap between germline ends came to 10 bases. Written as DNA, the CDR3 is TGTGCCAGCAGCTTGGACAGTAAAGGTGAAAAACTGTTTTTT. Amino acid sequence: CASSLDSKGEKLFF.

The chain recombines TRBV2 with TRBJ1-5; D possibly corresponds to TRBD1 (5 bases). The CDR3 spans 15 residues. Germline assignment: CDR1 SNHLY and CDR2 FYNNEI. V lost 6 bases and J lost 0, with 12 bases in between. CDR3 sequence (DNA): TGTGCCAGCAGCGGGGGACCAAATAGCAATCAGCCCCAGCATTTT. Translating gives CASSGGPNSNQPQHF.

This clone has just a few counts. The rearrangement joins TRBV30 to TRBJ2-7; possible D gene TRBD1, 6 bases. V was trimmed by 3 bases and J by 4 bases, leaving 16 bases between them. The CDR3 contains 14 residues. Germline lookup yields CDR1 GTSNPN and CDR2 SVGIG (reference sequence). The DNA of the CDR3 is TGTGCCTGGAGGAAAGGGGGATCCGTATACGAGCAGTACTTC. It yields the protein CAWRKGGSVYEQYF. The full variable domain, completed using reference TRBV30 and TRBJ2-7, is SQTIHQWPATLVQPVGSPLSLECTVEGTSNPNLYWYRQAAGRGLQLLFYSVGIGQISSEVPQNLSASRPQDRQFILSSKKLLLSDSGFYLCAWRKGGSVYEQYFGPGTRLTVT.

The chain combines TRBV9 with TRBJ2-1, with 8 bases identical to TRBD2. The V gene end was trimmed by 0 bases and the J gene end by 0 bases; junction bases not matched to a gene: 5. Looked up from germline, CDR1 is SGDLS and CDR2 is YYNGEE. The CDR3 runs 17 residues. The CDR3 nucleotides are TGTGCCAGCAGCGTAGCTCCGGGGGGGCCCTCCTACAATGAGCAGTTCTTC. Translated: CASSVAPGGPSYNEQFF.

This clone has just a few counts. The rearrangement uses TRBV5-6 and TRBJ2-1, with 11 bases lining up with TRBD2. Germline V lookup: CDR1 SGHDT, CDR2 YYEEEE. This CDR3 has 15 residues. V was pared by 0 bases and J by 8 bases, with 4 bases of the junction left unmatched. The DNA of the CDR3 is TGTGCCAGCAGCTTGGGGTTAGCGGGAGGGCATGAGCAGTTCTTC. This gives the protein CASSLGLAGGHEQFF.

The V call is TRBV19, the J call TRBJ1-1, with D uncertain. Trimming took 4 bases from V and 6 from J, leaving 15 bases between them. The CDR3 is made up of 14 amino acids. Germline values: CDR1 LNHDA, CDR2 SQIVND (reference sequence). The CDR3 DNA is TGTGCCAGTAGTAAGGAGGGATGGGGTTCTGAAGCTTTCTTT. Amino acid sequence: CASSKEGWGSEAFF.

In this sample, this clone turned up a few times. This chain uses TRBV9 with TRBJ2-7; TRBD1 aligns across 7 bases. The CDR3 has 13 residues. The V gene end was trimmed by 2 bases and the J gene end by 6 bases; junction bases not matched to a gene: 5. The germline V gene has CDR1 SGDLS and CDR2 YYNGEE. Here the CDR3 DNA reads TGTGCCAGCAGCGTCGACAGGGCGGGCGAGCAGTACTTC. It translates to CASSVDRAGEQYF. Variable domain in full (rest from reference TRBV9 and TRBJ2-7): DSGVTQTPKHLITATGQRVTLRCSPRSGDLSVYWYQQSLDQGLQFLIQYYNGEERAKGNILERFSAQQFPDLHSELNLSSLELGDSALYFCASSVDRAGEQYFGPGTRLTVT.

The CDR3 protein is CASSPLDTREKLFF. The CDR3 DNA reads as TGTGCCAGCTCACCCCTGGACACGAGGGAAAAACTGTTTTTT. The chain combines TRBV18 with TRBJ1-4; D is possibly TRBD1 (5 bases). In germline, CDR1 is KGHSH, CDR2 LQKENI. Trimming left V 3 bases short and J 8 bases short, with 13 bases between. CDR3 size: 14 residues.

J is TRBJ1-6 and V is TRBV5-4; possible D gene TRBD1, 5 bases. V lost 0 bases, J lost 7 bases, and 14 bases lay in between. The CDR3 consists of 16 residues. The germline gives CDR1 SGHNT, CDR2 YYREEE (reference sequence). CDR3 in DNA: TGTGCCAGCAGCTTGGCCAGCCGGGGGTTGAATTCACCCCTCCACTTT. This encodes CASSLASRGLNSPLHF. The whole variable domain, remainder taken from reference TRBV5-4 and TRBJ1-6, is ETGVTQSPTHLIKTRGQQVTLRCSSQSGHNTVSWYQQALGQGPQFIFQYYREEENGRGNFPPRFSGLQFPNYSSELNVNALELDDSALYLCASSLASRGLNSPLHFGNGTRLTVT.

This clone was counted a few times. The chain links TRBV7-9 to TRBJ1-6, with 8 bases that match TRBD1. Germline loops: CDR1 SEHNR, CDR2 FQNEAQ (reference sequence). The ends lost 5 bases at V and 7 bases at J; junction bases unmatched: 13. The CDR3 loop spans 17 amino acids. The CDR3 DNA reads as TGTGCCAGCAGCCTCGGACAGGGCATTACTCCGAATTCACCCCTCCACTTT. Its translation: CASSLGQGITPNSPLHF. The full variable domain, with the rest looked up from reference TRBV7-9 and TRBJ1-6, is DTGVSQNPRHKITKRGQNVTFRCDPISEHNRLYWYRQTLGQGPEFLTYFQNEAQLEKSRLLSDRFSAERPKGSFSTLEIQRTEQGDSAMYLCASSLGQGITPNSPLHFGNGTRLTVT.

This clone came up a few times. This chain links TRBV2 with TRBJ1-5, with D tentatively TRBD1 (5 bases). Trimming removed 7 bases from V and 6 bases from J, with 13 bases in between. This CDR3 spans 13 amino acids. Germline V CDR1 and CDR2: SNHLY, FYNNEI. CDR3 nucleotides: TGTGCCAGCACCCCGGCCCAGGGTCAGCCCCAGCATTTT. Translating gives CASTPAQGQPQHF.

This clone turned up a few times. The J gene is TRBJ2-3, the V gene TRBV5-1; D is perhaps TRBD2 (7 bases). CDR3 length equals 18 residues. Germline CDR1 and CDR2: SGHRS and YFSETQ. Trimming stripped 0 bases from V and 0 bases from J, with 17 bases between. The DNA for the CDR3 is TGCGCCAGCAGCTTGGTTCGGGGGGCTGGACCTAGCACAGATACGCAGTATTTT. This translates into CASSLVRGAGPSTDTQYF. Combining the CDR3 with reference TRBV5-1 and TRBJ2-3 gives the whole variable domain KAGVTQTPRYLIKTRGQQVTLSCSPISGHRSVSWYQQTPGQGLQFLFEYFSETQRNKGNFPGRFSGRQFSNSRSEMNVSTLELGDSALYLCASSLVRGAGPSTDTQYFGPGTRLTVL.

This clone appeared a few times. The DNA of the CDR3 is TGTGCCAGCAGCCCGCTGGACAGCTACACAGATACGCAGTATTTT. Its translation: CASSPLDSYTDTQYF. The chain uses TRBV9 and TRBJ2-3; perhaps TRBD1 as D (6 bases). The CDR3 has 15 amino acids. CDR1 and CDR2 (germline): SGDLS, YYNGEE. Trimming pared 4 bases from V and 2 bases from J, leaving 14 bases between. The variable domain in full, completed from reference TRBV9 and TRBJ2-3, reads DSGVTQTPKHLITATGQRVTLRCSPRSGDLSVYWYQQSLDQGLQFLIQYYNGEERAKGNILERFSAQQFPDLHSELNLSSLELGDSALYFCASSPLDSYTDTQYFGPGTRLTVL.

This clone appeared a few times. The chain employs TRBV4-3 and TRBJ2-5; TRBD2 agrees at 7 bases. Looked up from germline, CDR1 is LGHNA and CDR2 is YSLEER. The CDR3 totals 13 residues. Trimming at V came to 2 bases and at J to 5 bases, leaving 2 bases not matched to a gene. CDR3 bases: TGCGCCAGCAGCCAAAATAGCGGGGAGACCCAGTACTTC. This codes for CASSQNSGETQYF.

This clone was seen more than once but under ten times. The J gene is TRBJ2-7, the V gene TRBV19; TRBD2 matches 11 bases. The CDR3 is 16 amino acids. Per germline, CDR1 LNHDA and CDR2 SQIVND (reference sequence). The V segment lost 4 bases and the J segment 2 bases; nucleotides outside the gene matches: 7. The CDR3, as DNA: TGTGCCAGTAGTACTAGCGGGGGGCCAGAAACCTACGAGCAGTACTTC. This encodes CASSTSGGPETYEQYF.

V and J are TRBV6-6 and TRBJ2-1; D is perhaps TRBD2 (6 bases). Germline V lookup: CDR1 MNHNY, CDR2 SVGAGI (reference sequence). Trimming left V 8 bases short and J 5 bases short, with 19 bases between. There are 15 residues in the CDR3. The CDR3 coding sequence is TGTGCCAGCTCTTTCGGGGGTTATACTCACAATGAGCAGTTCTTC. It codes for CASSFGGYTHNEQFF.

This chain joins TRBV7-9 and TRBJ1-6; D remains unclear. Germline V gene data show CDR1 as SEHNR and CDR2 as FQNEAQ (reference sequence). V was cut by 2 bases and J by 10 bases, with 12 bases left in between. The length of the CDR3 is 14 residues. The CDR3 bases are TGTGCCAGCAGCTTAAATGGGTTCGGGTCACCCCTCCACTTT. Translating it yields CASSLNGFGSPLHF.

The chain combines TRBV11-2 with TRBJ2-7, with 7 bases matching TRBD1. CDR1 is SGHAT, CDR2 FQNNGV, per germline. The ends lost 5 bases at V and 12 bases at J; junction bases unmatched: 13. This CDR3 has 13 amino acids. The CDR3 nucleotides read TGTGCCAGCAGCCTCACCGGACAGGCTAGTCCGTACTTC. It specifies CASSLTGQASPYF.

V is TRBV5-1 and J is TRBJ1-1; 8 nucleotides agree with TRBD1. Trimming cost V 4 bases and J 4 bases; bases outside gene matches: 6. The germline gives CDR1 SGHRS, CDR2 YFSETQ. CDR3 length equals 14 residues. CDR3 bases: TGCGCCAGCAGCGTGCAGGGGGCTGGCACTGAAGCTTTCTTT. This codes for CASSVQGAGTEAFF.

V is TRBV11-2 and J is TRBJ2-4; 14 nucleotides agree with TRBD2. There are 19 residues in the CDR3. Germline values: CDR1 SGHAT, CDR2 FQNNGV. V trimming: 4 bases; J trimming: 0 bases; junction bases outside the gene matches: 8. The CDR3 region is CASSSRGLAGELAKNIQYF. In DNA, the CDR3 is TGTGCCAGCAGCTCGAGGGGACTAGCGGGGGAGCTAGCCAAAAACATTCAGTACTTC.